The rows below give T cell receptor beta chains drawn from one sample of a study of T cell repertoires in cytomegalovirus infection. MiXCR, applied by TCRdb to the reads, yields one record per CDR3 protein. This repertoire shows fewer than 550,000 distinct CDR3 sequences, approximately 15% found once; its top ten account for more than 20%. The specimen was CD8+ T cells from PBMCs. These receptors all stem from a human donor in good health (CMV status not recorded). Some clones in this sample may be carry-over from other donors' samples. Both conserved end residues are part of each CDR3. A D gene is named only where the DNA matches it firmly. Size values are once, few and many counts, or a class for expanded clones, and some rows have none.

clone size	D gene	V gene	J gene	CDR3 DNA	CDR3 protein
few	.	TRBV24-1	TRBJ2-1	TGTGCCACCGGTTTCGGGGGTTACAATGAGCAGTTCTTC	CATGFGGYNEQFF
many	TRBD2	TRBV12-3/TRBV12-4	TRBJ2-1	TGTGCCAGCAGTTTAGAGCTAGCGGGCCTTCCCAATGAGCAGTTCTTC	CASSLELAGLPNEQFF
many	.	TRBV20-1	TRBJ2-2	TGCAGTGCTAGAGGTCCGACCGGATCGGGGGAGCTGTTTTTT	CSARGPTGSGELFF
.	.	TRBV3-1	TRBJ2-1	TGTGCCAGCAGCCAAGACGTCGGGAGTACCTACAATGAGCAGTTCTTC	CASSQDVGSTYNEQFF
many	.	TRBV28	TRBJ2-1	TGTGCCAGCAGTTTAAAGGGACGCAATCATGGGCAGTTCTTC	CASSLKGRNHGQFF
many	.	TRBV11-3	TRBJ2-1	TGTGCCAGCAGCCTGCAAGCGGGTTTAAACTCCTACAATGAGCAGTTCTTC	CASSLQAGLNSYNEQFF
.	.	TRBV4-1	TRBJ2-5	TGCGCCAGCAGACCGACCGTACAAGAGACCCAGTACTTC	CASRPTVQETQYF
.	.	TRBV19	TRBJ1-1	TGTGCCAGTAGTATTCAGGGCTGGAACACTGAAGCTTTCTTT	CASSIQGWNTEAFF
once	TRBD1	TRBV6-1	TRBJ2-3	TGTGCCAGCAGTGAAACCCTGACAGGGAGAACAGATACGCAGTATTTT	CASSETLTGRTDTQYF
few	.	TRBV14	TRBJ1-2	TGTGCCAGCAGCCAAGATGAAGGTGGATATGGCTACACCTTC	CASSQDEGGYGYTF